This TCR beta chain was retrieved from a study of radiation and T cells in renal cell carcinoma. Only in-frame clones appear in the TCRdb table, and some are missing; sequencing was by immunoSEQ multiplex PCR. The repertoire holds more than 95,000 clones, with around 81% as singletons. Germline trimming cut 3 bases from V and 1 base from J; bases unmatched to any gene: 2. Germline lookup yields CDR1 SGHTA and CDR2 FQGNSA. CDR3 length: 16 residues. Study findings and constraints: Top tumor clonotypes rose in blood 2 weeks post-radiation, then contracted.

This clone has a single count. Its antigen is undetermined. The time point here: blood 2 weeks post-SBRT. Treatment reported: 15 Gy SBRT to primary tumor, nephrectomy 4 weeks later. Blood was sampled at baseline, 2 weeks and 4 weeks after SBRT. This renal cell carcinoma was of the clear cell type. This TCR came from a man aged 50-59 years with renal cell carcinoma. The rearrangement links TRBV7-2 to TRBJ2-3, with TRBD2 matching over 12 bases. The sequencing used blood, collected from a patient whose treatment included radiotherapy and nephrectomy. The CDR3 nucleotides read TGTGCCAGCAGCTTTTCTAGCGGGGGGGGCACAGATACGCAGTATTTT. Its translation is CASSFSSGGGTDTQYF.